This T cell receptor (beta chain) was observed in a study of blood T cell dynamics during melanoma immunotherapy. Some clones are missing from TCRdb's copy, which holds only in-frame ones; the method was immunoSEQ multiplex PCR. Of more than 9,000 clones listed, over 70% are singletons. Stated time point: week 3, after first cycle of checkpoint inhibitor. CDR3 length: 15 residues. Germline V CDR1 and CDR2: SNHLY, FYNNEI. The V gene end was trimmed by 5 bases and the J gene end by 2 bases; junction bases not matched to a gene: 6. This specimen was blood, taken from a patient treated with checkpoint blockade. The chain has TRBV2 and TRBJ1-2, with 9 bases matching TRBD1. This sequence was found in a human donor with melanoma. CDR3: CASSLGGTGNYGYTF. DNA for the CDR3: TGTGCCAGCAGTCTTGGGGGGACAGGGAACTATGGCTACACCTTC.